This T cell receptor (beta chain) was identified in a study of cytomegalovirus exposure and HLA in healthy donors. Findings and caveats of the study: Reported performance of the classifier showed diagnosis of cytomegalovirus status with high specificity and sensitivity. According to a later analysis, donors in an Asian-associated ancestry cluster reportedly had fewer N-insertions than the roughly 670-donor mean.

The CDR3 contains 15 residues. The V end was cut by 0 bases, the J end by 5 bases, with 11 bases between. CDR1 is LNHNV, CDR2 YYDKDF, per germline (reference sequence). This clone was observed once. What it recognizes is unknown. The primer mix had 60 Vbeta and 13 Jbeta primers. Measured with immunoSEQ multiplex PCR; TCRdb has only the in-frame clones, and not every one. Of 90,000 or so clones in the sample, 80% were seen once. The clonotype comes from a woman between 45 and 60 years old in good health and CMV-seropositive. V and J are TRBV15 and TRBJ2-1; a possible D gene is TRBD2 (6 bases). The sequencing input was PBMCs. The CDR3 DNA reads TGTGCCACCAGCAGAGACGTAGGCGGGAACAATGAGCAGTTCTTC. Encoded protein: CATSRDVGGNNEQFF.